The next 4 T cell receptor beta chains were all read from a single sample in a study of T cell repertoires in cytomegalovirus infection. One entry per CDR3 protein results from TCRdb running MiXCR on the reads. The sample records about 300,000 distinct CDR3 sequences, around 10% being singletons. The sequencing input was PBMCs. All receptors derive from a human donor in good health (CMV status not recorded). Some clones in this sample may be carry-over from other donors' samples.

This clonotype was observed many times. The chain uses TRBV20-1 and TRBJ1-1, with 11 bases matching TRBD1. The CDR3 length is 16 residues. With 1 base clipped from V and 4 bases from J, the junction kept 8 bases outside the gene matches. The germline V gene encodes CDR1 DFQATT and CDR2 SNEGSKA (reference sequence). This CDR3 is CSARVGTGGEGTEAFF. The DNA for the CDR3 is TGCAGTGCTAGAGTAGGGACAGGGGGTGAGGGCACTGAAGCTTTCTTT.

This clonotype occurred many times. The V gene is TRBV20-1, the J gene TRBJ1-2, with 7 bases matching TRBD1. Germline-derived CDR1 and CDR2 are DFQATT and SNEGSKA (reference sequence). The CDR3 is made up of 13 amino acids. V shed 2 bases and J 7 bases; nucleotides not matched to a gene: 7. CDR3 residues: CSARPGGAVGYTF. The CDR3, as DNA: TGCAGTGCTAGACCAGGGGGAGCGGTTGGCTACACCTTC.

The chain's CDR3 is CSAGQGVRTDTQYF. Written as DNA, the CDR3 is TGCAGTGCGGGACAGGGGGTGCGGACAGATACGCAGTATTTT. The V call is TRBV20-1, the J call TRBJ2-3, with TRBD1 identical over 11 bases. V trimming: 6 bases; J trimming: 3 bases; junction bases outside the gene matches: 5. CDR3 length: 14 residues. Germline assignment: CDR1 DFQATT and CDR2 SNEGSKA (reference sequence).

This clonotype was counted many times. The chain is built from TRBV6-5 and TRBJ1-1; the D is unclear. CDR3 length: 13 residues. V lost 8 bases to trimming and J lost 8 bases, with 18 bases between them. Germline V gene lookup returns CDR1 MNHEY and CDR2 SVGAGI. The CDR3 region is CASSTSGTGEAFF. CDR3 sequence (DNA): TGTGCCAGCTCAACTTCGGGAACTGGCGAAGCTTTCTTT.